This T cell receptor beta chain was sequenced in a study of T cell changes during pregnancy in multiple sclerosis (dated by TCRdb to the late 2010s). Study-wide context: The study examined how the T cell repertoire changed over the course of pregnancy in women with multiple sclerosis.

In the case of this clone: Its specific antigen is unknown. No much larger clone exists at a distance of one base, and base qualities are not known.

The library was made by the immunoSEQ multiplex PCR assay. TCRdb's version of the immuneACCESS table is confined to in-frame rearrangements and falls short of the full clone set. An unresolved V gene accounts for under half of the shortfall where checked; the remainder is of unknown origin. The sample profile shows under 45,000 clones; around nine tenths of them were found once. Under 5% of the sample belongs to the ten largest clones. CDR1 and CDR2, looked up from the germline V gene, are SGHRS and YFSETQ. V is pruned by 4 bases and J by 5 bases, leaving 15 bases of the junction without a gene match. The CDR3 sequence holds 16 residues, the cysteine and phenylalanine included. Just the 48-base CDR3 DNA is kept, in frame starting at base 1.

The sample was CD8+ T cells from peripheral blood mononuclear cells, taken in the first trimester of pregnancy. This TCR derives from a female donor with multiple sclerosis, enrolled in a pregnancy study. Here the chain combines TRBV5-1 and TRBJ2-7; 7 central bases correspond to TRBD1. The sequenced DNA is TGCGCCAGCAGCGATTCCGGGACAGCCCTATTCCACGAGCAGTACTTC. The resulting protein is CASSDSGTALFHEQYF.